This T cell receptor (beta chain) was retrieved from a study of blood T cells in healthy people across ages. Each sample yielded at least 5.5 micrograms of PBMC total RNA. This clonotype showed up just a few times. A J-beta primer mix and a sample-barcoded 5' primer were used in a second PCR of about 7 to 12 cycles. Each cDNA molecule, via a template-switch adaptor with 12 random nucleotides, was tagged. TCRdb analysed the 5' RACE reads with MiXCR anew, one entry per CDR3 protein. The table has about 900,000 distinct CDR3 sequences, roughly 43% seen once. Sequenced input: blood. The receptor was isolated from a man aged 30 to 45 in good health.

CDR3 DNA: TGTGCCAGCAGCTTCACGGACCGCAGCTCCTACGAGCAGTACTTC. It is translated as CASSFTDRSSYEQYF. This chain links TRBV7-9 with TRBJ2-7, with D hard to call. The CDR3 runs to 15 residues. Germline V gene data show CDR1 as SEHNR and CDR2 as FQNEAQ (reference sequence). The V end lost 3 bases, the J end lost 0 bases, and 12 bases lay between the germline ends. Supplemented by reference TRBV7-9 and TRBJ2-7, the full variable domain reads DTGVSQNPRHKITKRGQNVTFRCDPISEHNRLYWYRQTLGQGPEFLTYFQNEAQLEKSRLLSDRFSAERPKGSFSTLEIQRTEQGDSAMYLCASSFTDRSSYEQYFGPGTRLTVT.